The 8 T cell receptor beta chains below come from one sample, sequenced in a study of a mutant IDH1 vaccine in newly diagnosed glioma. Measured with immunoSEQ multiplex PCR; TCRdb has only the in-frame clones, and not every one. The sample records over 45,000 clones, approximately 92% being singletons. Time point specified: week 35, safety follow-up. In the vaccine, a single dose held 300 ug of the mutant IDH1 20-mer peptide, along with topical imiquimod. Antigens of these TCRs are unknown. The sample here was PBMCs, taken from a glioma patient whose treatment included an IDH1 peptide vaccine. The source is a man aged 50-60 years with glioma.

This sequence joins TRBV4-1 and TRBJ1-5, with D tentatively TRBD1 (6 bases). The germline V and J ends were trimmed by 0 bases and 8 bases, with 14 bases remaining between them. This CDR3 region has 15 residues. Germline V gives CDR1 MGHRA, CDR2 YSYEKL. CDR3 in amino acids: CASSQERGGVEPQHF. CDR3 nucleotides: TGCGCCAGCAGCCAAGAGCGGGGGGGCGTAGAGCCCCAGCATTTT.

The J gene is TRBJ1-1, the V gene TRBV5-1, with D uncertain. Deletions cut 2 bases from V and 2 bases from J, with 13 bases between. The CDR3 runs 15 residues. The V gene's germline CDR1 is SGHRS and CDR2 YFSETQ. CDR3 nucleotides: TGCGCCAGCAGCTTAGAAGCGAGAGTTAACACTGAAGCTTTCTTT. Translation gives CASSLEARVNTEAFF.

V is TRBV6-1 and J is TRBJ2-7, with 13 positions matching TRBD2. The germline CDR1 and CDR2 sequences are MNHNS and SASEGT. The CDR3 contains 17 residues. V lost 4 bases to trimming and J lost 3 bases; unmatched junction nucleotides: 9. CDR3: CASSGGIRLAGGYEQYF. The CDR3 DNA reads TGTGCCAGCAGTGGGGGCATTAGACTAGCGGGGGGCTACGAGCAGTACTTC.

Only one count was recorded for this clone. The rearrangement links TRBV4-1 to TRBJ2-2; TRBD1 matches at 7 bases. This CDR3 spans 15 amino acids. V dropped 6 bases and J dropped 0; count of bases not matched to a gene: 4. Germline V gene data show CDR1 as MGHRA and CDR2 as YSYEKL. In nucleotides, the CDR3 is TGCGCCAGCAGTCGGGGACAGTCGAACACCGGGGAGCTGTTTTTT. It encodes CASSRGQSNTGELFF.

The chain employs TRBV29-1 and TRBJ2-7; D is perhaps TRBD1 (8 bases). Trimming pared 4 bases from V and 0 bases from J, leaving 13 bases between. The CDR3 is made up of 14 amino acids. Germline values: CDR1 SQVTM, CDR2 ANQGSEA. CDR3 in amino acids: CSVANRGGSYEQYF. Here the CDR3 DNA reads TGCAGCGTTGCTAACAGGGGGGGCTCCTACGAGCAGTACTTC.

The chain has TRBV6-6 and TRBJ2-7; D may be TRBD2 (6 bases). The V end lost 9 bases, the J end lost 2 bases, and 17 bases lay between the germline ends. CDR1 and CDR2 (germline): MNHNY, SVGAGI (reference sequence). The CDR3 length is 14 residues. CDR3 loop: CASNGLGGPYEQYF. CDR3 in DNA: TGTGCCAGTAATGGTCTGGGGGGTCCCTACGAGCAGTACTTC.

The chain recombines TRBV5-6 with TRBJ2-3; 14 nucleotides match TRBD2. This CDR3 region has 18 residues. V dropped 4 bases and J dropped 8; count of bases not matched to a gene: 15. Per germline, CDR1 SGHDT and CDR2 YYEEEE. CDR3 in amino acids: CASSVTSGGAIPVATQYF. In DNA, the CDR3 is TGTGCCAGCAGCGTGACTAGCGGGGGGGCGATCCCCGTCGCTACGCAGTATTTT.

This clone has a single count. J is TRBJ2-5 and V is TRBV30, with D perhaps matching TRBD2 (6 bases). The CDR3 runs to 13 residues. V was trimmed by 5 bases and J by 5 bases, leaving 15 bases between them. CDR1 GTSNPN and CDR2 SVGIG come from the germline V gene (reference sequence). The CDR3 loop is CAWSPKGRETQYF. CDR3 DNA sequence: TGTGCCTGGTCACCCAAAGGGAGGGAGACCCAGTACTTC.